The entry that follows covers one TCR beta chain sequence. As yet, its antigen is unknown. Trimming took 8 bases from V and 5 from J, leaving 10 bases between them. Per germline, CDR1 SQVTM and CDR2 ANQGSEA. CDR3 length equals 11 residues. This record belongs to a study of siplizumab effects on memory and regulatory T cells. Study-level findings and limits: Siplizumab led to significantly less abundant alloreactive sequences that could be traced back to unstimulated CD4+ memory cells. Controls showed an average of about 27% Treg-derived mappable alloreactive CD4+ clones, while siplizumab showed about 71%.

TCRdb's copy holds only in-frame clones and misses some; the assay was immunoSEQ multiplex PCR. The sample holds more than 85,000 clones, more than 85% seen once. The chain combines TRBV29-1 with TRBJ2-1; no clear D. The sequenced sample was CD4+ T cells sorted from blood. This TCR came from a human donor in good health. Some clones in this sample may be carry-over from other donors' samples. For the CDR3, the DNA is TGCAGCTTAGCTGATGACAATGAGCAGTTCTTC. Translating it yields CSLADDNEQFF.